The rows below give T cell receptor beta chains drawn from one sample of a study of PD-1 blockade in classical Hodgkin lymphoma. Repertoires were generated with immunoSEQ multiplex PCR, while TCRdb's copy carries only in-frame clones and drops some. Counted here are more than 10,000 clones, around 80% occurring once; the ten biggest clones make up 34%. This specimen consisted of peripheral blood mononuclear cells (PBMCs), obtained before the second cycle of nivolumab. These receptors all come from a human donor with classical Hodgkin lymphoma. Both conserved end residues are part of each CDR3. A D gene is named only where the DNA matches it firmly. The size of a clone is reported for some rows only, either as once, few or many, or as a class for expanded clones.

TRBJ2-5 TRBV5-4 once TRBD2 15 TGTGCCAGCAGGGAAACTAGCGGGAGAAAAGAGACCCAGTACTTC CASRETSGRKETQYF
TRBJ1-6 TRBV9 once NA 14 TGTGCCAGCAGCGTGCGTCCCGGCGGGTCACCCCTCCACTTT CASSVRPGGSPLHF
TRBJ2-7 TRBV29-1 NA TRBD2 13 TGCAGCGTAGTTCTAGCGGGAGCAAGTGAGCAGTACTTC CSVVLAGASEQYF
TRBJ2-7 TRBV7-3 once TRBD1 14 TGTGCCAGCAGCGAAGGGGACAGCTTCTACGAGCAGTACTTC CASSEGDSFYEQYF
TRBJ1-2 TRBV28 NA NA 15 TGTGCCAGCAGCGCCCCTCGGGGAGGTAACTATGGCTACACCTTC CASSAPRGGNYGYTF
TRBJ1-5 TRBV7-2 NA NA 13 TGTGCCAGCACCCTTCACAGGGACCAGCCCCAGCATTTT CASTLHRDQPQHF
TRBJ1-1 TRBV5-4 NA TRBD1 14 TGTGCCAGCAACCTACAGGGGGCGAACACTGAAGCTTTCTTT CASNLQGANTEAFF
TRBJ2-6 TRBV28 NA NA 16 TGTGCCAGCAGTTTGGCAGGGTGGTCTGGGGCCAACGTCCTGACTTTC CASSLAGWSGANVLTF
TRBJ1-2 TRBV7-2 NA NA 17 TGTGCCAGCAGCTTAGGTTTCGCAGGGGCCGGATACTATGGCTACACCTTC CASSLGFAGAGYYGYTF
TRBJ1-1 TRBV14 few NA 14 TGTGCCAGCAGCCGATACAACTCGAACACTGAAGCTTTCTTT CASSRYNSNTEAFF
TRBJ1-4 TRBV30 NA NA 15 TGTGCCTGGAGGGACATGCCAACAACTAATGAAAAACTGTTTTTT CAWRDMPTTNEKLFF
TRBJ1-2 TRBV5-4 once TRBD1 13 TGTGCCAGCAGCTTGCGACAGGGGAATGGCTACACCTTC CASSLRQGNGYTF
TRBJ1-6 TRBV4-2 few TRBD1 16 TGTGCCAGCAGCCAAGATGACGGGACAGGGTGGTCACCCCTCCACTTT CASSQDDGTGWSPLHF
TRBJ2-1 TRBV18 NA NA 16 TGTGCCAGCTCCCCATACCGCGGGACCTCCTACAATGAGCAGTTCTTC CASSPYRGTSYNEQFF
TRBJ2-1 TRBV7-8 NA TRBD2 18 TGTGCCAGCAGCCGGGTTACTCCCCAATCGGGAGGGCCCGGCAAAAAGTTCTTC CASSRVTPQSGGPGKKFF
TRBJ2-6 TRBV10-2 NA NA 15 TGCGCCAGCAGTGAATCGGGTACTGGGGCCAACGTCCTGACTTTC CASSESGTGANVLTF
TRBJ1-2 TRBV27 once NA 15 TGTGCCAGCAGTTGGGGGGAGGGTCGGCACTATGGCTACACCTTC CASSWGEGRHYGYTF
TRBJ1-1 TRBV5-1 NA NA 13 TGCGCCAGCAAACCCCGGAACAGAGCCGAAGCTTTCTTT CASKPRNRAEAFF
TRBJ1-6 TRBV18 NA NA 15 TGTGCCAGCTCACACGACATGGGCCGGGGGTCACCCCTCCACTTT CASSHDMGRGSPLHF
TRBJ2-1 TRBV5-4 NA TRBD2 17 TGTGCCAGCAGCCCGGGGGGAGCGGGAGCTTTCGTAAATGAGCAGTTCTTC CASSPGGAGAFVNEQFF
TRBJ2-3 TRBV28 NA NA 15 TGTGCCAGCAGCCCCCCCCTTGGTAGCACAGATACGCAGTATTTT CASSPPLGSTDTQYF
TRBJ2-3 TRBV10-3 NA NA 14 TGTGCCATCAGTGATGGAGCGGGCACAGATACGCAGTATTTT CAISDGAGTDTQYF
TRBJ1-2 TRBV25-1 NA TRBD1 16 TGTGCCAGCAGTGAATTAGGACAGGGCCTTCCTTATGGCTACACCTTC CASSELGQGLPYGYTF
TRBJ2-7 TRBV6-1 NA NA 13 TGTGCCAGCAGGTCAGGGGTACCCTACGAGCAGTACTTC CASRSGVPYEQYF
TRBJ2-7 TRBV10-2 NA NA 13 TGCGCCAGCAGTCCGGGACATGGGTACGAGCAGTACTTC CASSPGHGYEQYF
TRBJ2-2 TRBV19 NA TRBD1 14 TGTGCCAGTAGCGGCAGGGGGCTCACCGGGGAGCTGTTTTTT CASSGRGLTGELFF
TRBJ1-2 TRBV10-3 few TRBD1 15 TGTGCCATCAGTGACACCTGGACAGGGATCCAGCGCTACACCTTC CAISDTWTGIQRYTF